Detailed here is one TCR beta chain. Distinct nucleotide sequences in the sample also encode this CDR3. The deep-level immunoSEQ assay was used. Some 30,000 T cell genomes, or around 0.2 ug DNA, went into the sorted-subset replicate PCRs. Generated by immunoSEQ multiplex PCR, the TCRdb table keeps only in-frame clones and is missing some. The sample carries 950,000 to 1,100,000 clones, 78% recorded once. V lost 1 base and J 4 bases, leaving 6 bases between the germline ends. CDR1 and CDR2 (germline): SEHNR, FQNEAQ (reference sequence). The CDR3 sequence is 13 residues long. The sample is drawn from a study of shared clonotypes between healthy human individuals.

The TCR comes from a young man in good health. Some clones in this sample may be carry-over from other donors' samples. The specimen sequenced was memory CD4+ T cells from PBMCs. Subset defined: CD45RA-negative fraction. The chain is built from TRBV7-9 and TRBJ2-3; perhaps D is TRBD1 or TRBD2 (5 bases each). The CDR3 loop reads CASSLVGADTQYF. For the CDR3, the DNA is TGTGCCAGCAGCTTAGTGGGGGCAGATACGCAGTATTTT.